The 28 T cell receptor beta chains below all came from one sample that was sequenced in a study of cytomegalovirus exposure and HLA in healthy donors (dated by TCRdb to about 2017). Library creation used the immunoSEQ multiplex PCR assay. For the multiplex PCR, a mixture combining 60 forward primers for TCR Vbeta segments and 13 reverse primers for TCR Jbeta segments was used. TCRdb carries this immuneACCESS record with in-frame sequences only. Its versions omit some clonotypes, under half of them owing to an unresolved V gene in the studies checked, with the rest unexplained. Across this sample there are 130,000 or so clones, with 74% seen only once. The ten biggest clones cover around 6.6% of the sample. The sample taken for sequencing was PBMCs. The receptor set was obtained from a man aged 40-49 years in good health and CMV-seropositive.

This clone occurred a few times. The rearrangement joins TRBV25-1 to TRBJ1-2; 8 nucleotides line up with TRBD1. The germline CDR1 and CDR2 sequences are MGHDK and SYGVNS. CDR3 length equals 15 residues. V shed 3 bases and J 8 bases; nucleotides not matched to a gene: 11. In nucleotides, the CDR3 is TGTGCCAGCAGTGAGCAAATCCAGGGGGCGCCGGGCTACACCTTC. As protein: CASSEQIQGAPGYTF.

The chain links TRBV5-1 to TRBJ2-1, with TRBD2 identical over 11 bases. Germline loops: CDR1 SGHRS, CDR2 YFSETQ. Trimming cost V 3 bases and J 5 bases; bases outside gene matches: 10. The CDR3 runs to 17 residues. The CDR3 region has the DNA TGCGCCAGCAGCTCGCCCTTCGGACTAGCGGGCGACAATGAGCAGTTCTTC. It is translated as CASSSPFGLAGDNEQFF.

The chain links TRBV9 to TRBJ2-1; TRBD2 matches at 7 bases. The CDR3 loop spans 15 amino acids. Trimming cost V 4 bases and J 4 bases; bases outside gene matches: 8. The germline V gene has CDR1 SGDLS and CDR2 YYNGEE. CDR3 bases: TGTGCCAGCAGCCCACACGGGGGGAGTTACAATGAGCAGTTCTTC. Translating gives CASSPHGGSYNEQFF.

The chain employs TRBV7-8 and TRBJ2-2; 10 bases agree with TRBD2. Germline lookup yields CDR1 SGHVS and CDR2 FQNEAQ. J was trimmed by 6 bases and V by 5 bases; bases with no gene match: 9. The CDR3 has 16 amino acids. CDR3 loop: CASSPTSGMFAGELFF. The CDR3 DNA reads TGTGCCAGCAGCCCAACTAGCGGGATGTTCGCCGGGGAGCTGTTTTTT.

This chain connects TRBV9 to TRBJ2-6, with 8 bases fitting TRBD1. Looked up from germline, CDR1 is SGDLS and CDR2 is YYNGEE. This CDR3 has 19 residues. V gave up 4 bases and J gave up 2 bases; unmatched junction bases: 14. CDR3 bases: TGTGCCAGCAGCCCTGCTCATGGACAGGGTTTAGCTGGGGCCAACGTCCTGACTTTC. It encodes CASSPAHGQGLAGANVLTF.

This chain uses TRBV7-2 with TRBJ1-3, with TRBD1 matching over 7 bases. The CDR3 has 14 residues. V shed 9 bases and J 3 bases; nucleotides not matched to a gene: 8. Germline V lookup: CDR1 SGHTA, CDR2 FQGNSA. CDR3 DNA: TGTGCCAGTGCCCAGGGGGGTAATGGAAACACCATATATTTT. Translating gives CASAQGGNGNTIYF.

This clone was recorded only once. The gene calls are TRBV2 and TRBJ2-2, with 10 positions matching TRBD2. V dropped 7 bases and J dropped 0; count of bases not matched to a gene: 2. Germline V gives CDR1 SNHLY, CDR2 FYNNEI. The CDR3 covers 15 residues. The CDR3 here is CASNLAGANTGELFF. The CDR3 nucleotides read TGTGCCAGCAACCTAGCGGGAGCGAACACCGGGGAGCTGTTTTTT. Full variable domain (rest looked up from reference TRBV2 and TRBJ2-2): EPEVTQTPSHQVTQMGQEVILRCVPISNHLYFYWYRQILGQKVEFLVSFYNNEISEKSEIFDDQFSVERPDGSNFTLKIRSTKLEDSAMYFCASNLAGANTGELFFGEGSRLTVL.

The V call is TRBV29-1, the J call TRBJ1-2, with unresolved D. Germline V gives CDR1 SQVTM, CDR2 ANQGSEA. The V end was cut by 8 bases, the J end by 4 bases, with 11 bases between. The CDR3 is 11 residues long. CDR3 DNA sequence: TGCAGCTCGGGAGGGAGCTATGGCTACACCTTC. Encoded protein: CSSGGSYGYTF.

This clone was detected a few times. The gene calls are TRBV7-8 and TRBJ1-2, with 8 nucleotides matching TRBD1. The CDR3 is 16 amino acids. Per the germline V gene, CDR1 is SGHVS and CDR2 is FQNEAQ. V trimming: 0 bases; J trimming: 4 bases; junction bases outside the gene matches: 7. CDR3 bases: TGTGCCAGCAGCTTAGCTAGGACAGGGTCTGCCTATGGCTACACCTTC. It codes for CASSLARTGSAYGYTF.

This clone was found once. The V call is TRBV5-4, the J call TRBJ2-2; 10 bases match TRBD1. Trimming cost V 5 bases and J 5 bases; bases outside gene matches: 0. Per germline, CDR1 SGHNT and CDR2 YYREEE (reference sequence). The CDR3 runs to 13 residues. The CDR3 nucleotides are TGTGCCAGCAGGGGACAGGGGACCGGGGAGCTGTTTTTT. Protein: CASRGQGTGELFF.

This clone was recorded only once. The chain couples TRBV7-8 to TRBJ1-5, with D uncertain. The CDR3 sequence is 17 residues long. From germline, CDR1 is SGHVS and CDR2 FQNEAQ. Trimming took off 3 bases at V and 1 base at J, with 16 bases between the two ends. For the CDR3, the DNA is TGTGCCAGCAGCTTTTTTTTCTTGACATCGAGCAATCAGCCCCAGCATTTT. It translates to CASSFFFLTSSNQPQHF.

The CDR3 sequence: CASSSGIIGPFF. The CDR3 DNA reads TGTGCCAGCAGTAGTGGCATAATTGGTCCTTTCTTT. V usage is TRBV28 and J usage is TRBJ1-1; no reliable D call. V was shortened by 5 bases and J by 12 bases, with 16 bases between the two germline ends. The CDR3 sequence is 12 residues long. Germline V gives CDR1 MDHEN, CDR2 SYDVKM.

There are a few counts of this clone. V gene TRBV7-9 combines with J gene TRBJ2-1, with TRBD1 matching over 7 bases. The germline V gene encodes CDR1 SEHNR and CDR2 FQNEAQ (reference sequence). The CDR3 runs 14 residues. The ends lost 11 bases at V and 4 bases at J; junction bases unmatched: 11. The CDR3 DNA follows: TGTGCCTCACACCCGGGACAGCCGTACAATGAGCAGTTCTTC. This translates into CASHPGQPYNEQFF.

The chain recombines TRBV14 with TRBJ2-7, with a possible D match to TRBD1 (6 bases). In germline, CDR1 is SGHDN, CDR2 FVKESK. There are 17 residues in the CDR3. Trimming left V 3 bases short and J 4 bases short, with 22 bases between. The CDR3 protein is CASSHGQSPSSLYEQYF. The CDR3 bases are TGTGCCAGCAGCCACGGACAGTCCCCGTCTAGTCTGTACGAGCAGTACTTC.

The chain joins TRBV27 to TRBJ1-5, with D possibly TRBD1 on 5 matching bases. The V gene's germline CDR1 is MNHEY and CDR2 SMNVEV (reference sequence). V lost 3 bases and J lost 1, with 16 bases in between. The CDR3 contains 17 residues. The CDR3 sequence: CASSFLSDRVSNQPQHF. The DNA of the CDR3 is TGTGCCAGCAGTTTTCTTTCCGACAGAGTGAGCAATCAGCCCCAGCATTTT.

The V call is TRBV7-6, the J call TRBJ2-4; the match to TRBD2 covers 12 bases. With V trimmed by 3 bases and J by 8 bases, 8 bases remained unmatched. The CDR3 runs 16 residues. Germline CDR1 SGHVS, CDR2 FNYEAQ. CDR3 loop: CASSFGLAGTGDIQYF. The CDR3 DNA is TGTGCCAGCAGCTTCGGACTAGCGGGGACGGGAGACATTCAGTACTTC. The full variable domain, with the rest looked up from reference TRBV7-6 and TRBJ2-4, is GAGVSQSPRYKVTKRGQDVALRCDPISGHVSLYWYRQALGQGPEFLTYFNYEAQQDKSGLPNDRFSAERPEGSISTLTIQRTEQRDSAMYRCASSFGLAGTGDIQYFGAGTRLSVL.

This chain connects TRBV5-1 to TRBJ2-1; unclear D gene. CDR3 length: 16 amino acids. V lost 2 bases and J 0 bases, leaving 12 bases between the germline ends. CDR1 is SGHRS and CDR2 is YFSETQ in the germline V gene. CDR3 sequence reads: CASSFMAQSSYNEQFF. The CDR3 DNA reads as TGCGCCAGCAGCTTTATGGCACAGAGCTCCTACAATGAGCAGTTCTTC. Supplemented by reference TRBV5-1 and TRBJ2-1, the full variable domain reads KAGVTQTPRYLIKTRGQQVTLSCSPISGHRSVSWYQQTPGQGLQFLFEYFSETQRNKGNFPGRFSGRQFSNSRSEMNVSTLELGDSALYLCASSFMAQSSYNEQFFGPGTRLTVL.

In nucleotides, the CDR3 is TGTGCCAGCACTTCACAGGGGGGTCTCTATGGCTACACCTTC. Protein sequence: CASTSQGGLYGYTF. The J gene is TRBJ1-2, the V gene TRBV7-9, with TRBD1 identical over 8 bases. Germline CDR1 and CDR2: SEHNR and FQNEAQ (reference sequence). There are 14 residues in the CDR3. V lost 7 bases and J lost 4; bases outside the gene matches: 8.

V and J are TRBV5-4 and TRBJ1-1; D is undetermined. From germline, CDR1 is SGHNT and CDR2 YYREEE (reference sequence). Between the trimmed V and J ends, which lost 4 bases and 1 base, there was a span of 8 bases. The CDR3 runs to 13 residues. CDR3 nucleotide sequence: TGTGCCAGCAGCGGAGGAAGGAACACTGAAGCTTTCTTT. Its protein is CASSGGRNTEAFF.

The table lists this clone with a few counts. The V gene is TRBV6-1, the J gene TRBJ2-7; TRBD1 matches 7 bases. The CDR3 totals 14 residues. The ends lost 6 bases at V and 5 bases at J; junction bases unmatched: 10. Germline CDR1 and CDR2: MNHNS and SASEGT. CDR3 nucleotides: TGTGCCAGCAGGACCCCGGGACAGTGGAACGAGCAGTACTTC. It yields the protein CASRTPGQWNEQYF.

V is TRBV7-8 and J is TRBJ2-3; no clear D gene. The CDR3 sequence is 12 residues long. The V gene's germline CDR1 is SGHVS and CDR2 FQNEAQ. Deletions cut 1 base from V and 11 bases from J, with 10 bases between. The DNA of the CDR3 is TGTGCCAGCAGCTTAGTGAGTACGATGCAGTATTTT. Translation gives CASSLVSTMQYF. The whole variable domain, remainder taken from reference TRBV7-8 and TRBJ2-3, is GAGVSQSPRYKVAKRGQDVALRCDPISGHVSLFWYQQALGQGPEFLTYFQNEAQLDKSGLPSDRFFAERPEGSVSTLKIQRTQQEDSAVYLCASSLVSTMQYFGPGTRLTVL.

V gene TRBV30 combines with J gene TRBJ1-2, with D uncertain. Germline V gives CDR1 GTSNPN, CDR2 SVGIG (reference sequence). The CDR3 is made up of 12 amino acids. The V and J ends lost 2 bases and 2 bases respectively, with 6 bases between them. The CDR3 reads CAWSLQNYGYTF. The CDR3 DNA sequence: TGTGCCTGGAGTCTCCAGAACTATGGCTACACCTTC.

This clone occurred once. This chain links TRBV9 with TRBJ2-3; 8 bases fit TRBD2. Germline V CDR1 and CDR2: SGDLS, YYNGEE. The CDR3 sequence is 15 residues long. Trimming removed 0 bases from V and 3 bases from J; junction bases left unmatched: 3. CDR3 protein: CASSVAAGGTDTQYF. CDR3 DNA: TGTGCCAGCAGCGTAGCGGCGGGGGGTACAGATACGCAGTATTTT.

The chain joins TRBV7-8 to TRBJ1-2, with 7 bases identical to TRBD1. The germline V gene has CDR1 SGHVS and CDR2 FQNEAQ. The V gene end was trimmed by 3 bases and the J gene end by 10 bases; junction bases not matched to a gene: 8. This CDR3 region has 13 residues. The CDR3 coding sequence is TGTGCCAGCAGCTTTAATTACGGACAGGACTACACCTTC. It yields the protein CASSFNYGQDYTF.

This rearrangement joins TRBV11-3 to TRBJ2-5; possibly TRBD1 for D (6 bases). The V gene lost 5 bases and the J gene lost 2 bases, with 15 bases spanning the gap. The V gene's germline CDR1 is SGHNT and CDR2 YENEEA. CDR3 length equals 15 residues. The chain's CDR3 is CASSQGPLGQETQYF. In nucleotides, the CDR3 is TGTGCCAGCAGCCAGGGGCCCCTGGGTCAAGAGACCCAGTACTTC.

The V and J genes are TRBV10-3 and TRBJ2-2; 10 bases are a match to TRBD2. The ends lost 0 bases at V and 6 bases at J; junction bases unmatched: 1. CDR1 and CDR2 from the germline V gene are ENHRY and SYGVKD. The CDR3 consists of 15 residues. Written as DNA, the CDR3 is TGTGCCATCAGTGAGTCCCTAGCGGGAGCCGGGGAGCTGTTTTTT. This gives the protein CAISESLAGAGELFF.

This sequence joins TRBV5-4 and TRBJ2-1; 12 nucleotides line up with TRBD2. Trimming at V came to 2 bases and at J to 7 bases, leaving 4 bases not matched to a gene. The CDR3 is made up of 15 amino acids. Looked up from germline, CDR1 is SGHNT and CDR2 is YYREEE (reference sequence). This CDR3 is CASSFKLAGGNEQFF. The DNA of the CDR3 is TGTGCCAGCAGCTTCAAACTAGCGGGAGGAAATGAGCAGTTCTTC.

The CDR3 protein is CAWSVQGTGLRSNQPQHF. The CDR3 nucleotides are TGTGCCTGGAGTGTACAGGGGACAGGGCTTCGGAGCAATCAGCCCCAGCATTTT. The chain has TRBV30 and TRBJ1-5, with 9 bases fitting TRBD1. Germline-derived CDR1 and CDR2 are GTSNPN and SVGIG (reference sequence). This CDR3 contains 18 residues. V lost 0 bases to trimming and J lost 1 base; unmatched junction nucleotides: 10. The full variable domain, completed using reference TRBV30 and TRBJ1-5, is SQTIHQWPATLVQPVGSPLSLECTVEGTSNPNLYWYRQAAGRGLQLLFYSVGIGQISSEVPQNLSASRPQDRQFILSSKKLLLSDSGFYLCAWSVQGTGLRSNQPQHFGDGTRLSIL.